Reported below is one TCR beta chain. Its specificity is unknown. V gave up 2 bases and J gave up 6 bases, with 13 bases separating them. In germline, CDR1 is MGHDK, CDR2 SYGVNS. The CDR3 is 14 residues long. Assay used: immunoSEQ multiplex PCR; TCRdb lists only in-frame clones, some missing. Of 90,000 to 95,000 clones in the sample, 80% to 90% are singletons; the top ten hold about 16%. These data are taken from a study of T cells in localized non-small cell lung cancer. Study findings and constraints: Sequencing was limited to one tumor region, leaving the possibility of heterogeneity open. Adjacent lung exhibited a median of around 60 among the 100 most abundant tumor clones. Of the tissues analyzed, uninvolved adjacent lung showed maximal T cell clonality, greater than tumor.

The source is a man aged 40 to 70 with stage I squamous cell lung carcinoma. This chain links TRBV25-1 with TRBJ1-1; possibly TRBD1 for D (5 bases). The sample in question was peripheral blood, obtained before any cancer treatment. CDR3 sequence (DNA): TGTGCCAGCAGTGAAAATGGGGGGAGTGCTGAAGCTTTCTTT. Translated, it gives CASSENGGSAEAFF.